This is a list of T cell receptor beta chains from one sample in a study of shared clonotypes between healthy human individuals. Sequencing was performed with immunoSEQ multiplex PCR; in TCRdb, only in-frame clones are kept and a portion is missing. The table includes around 2,000,000 clones, 85% to 95% detected once. The sequenced material came from naive CD8+ T cells from PBMCs. The receptors come from a young man in good health. Some clones in this sample may be carry-over from other donors' samples. CDR3s include the opening cysteine and the closing phenylalanine or tryptophan. D genes are given only for firm matches. Clone sizes are given selectively: once, few, many, or a class where the clone is expanded.

j_call clone_size v_call d_call cdr3_length cdr3_aa cdr3_nt
TRBJ2-7 NA TRBV27 NA 15 CASSLLGSLRYEQYF TGTGCCAGCAGTTTATTAGGGTCGTTGCGGTACGAGCAGTACTTC
TRBJ2-1 NA TRBV6-1 TRBD1 15 CASSELTGLVDEQFF TGTGCCAGCAGTGAACTGACAGGGTTGGTGGATGAGCAGTTCTTC
TRBJ2-7 few TRBV13 TRBD1 14 CASSPDRGRHEQYF TGTGCCAGCAGCCCGGACAGGGGGCGCCACGAGCAGTACTTC
TRBJ1-1 NA TRBV5-4 NA 13 CASSLGGRTEAFF TGTGCCAGCAGCCTCGGTGGGAGGACTGAAGCTTTCTTT
TRBJ2-1 NA TRBV11-2 NA 15 CASSPRDGQINEQFF TGTGCCAGCAGCCCCCGGGACGGACAAATCAATGAGCAGTTCTTC
TRBJ2-3 NA TRBV19 NA 14 CASSIAGVTDTQYF TGTGCCAGTAGTATAGCGGGTGTCACAGATACGCAGTATTTT
TRBJ1-5 NA TRBV28 TRBD1 15 CASSGGANSDQPQHF TGTGCCAGTTCAGGGGGCGCGAATTCTGATCAGCCCCAGCATTTT
TRBJ2-7 NA TRBV7-9 TRBD2 17 CASSLNAQAGDGGEQYF TGTGCCAGCAGCCTAAATGCCCAAGCGGGGGACGGGGGAGAGCAGTACTTC
TRBJ2-7 NA TRBV5-6 NA 12 CASSPQGNEQYF TGTGCCAGCAGCCCGCAGGGTAACGAGCAGTACTTC
TRBJ1-2 NA TRBV6-5 TRBD1 13 CASSPQGAVGYTF TGTGCCAGCAGTCCCCAGGGGGCTGTTGGCTACACCTTC
TRBJ2-5 NA TRBV27 NA 14 CASSDRQYQETQYF TGTGCCAGCAGCGATAGACAGTACCAAGAGACCCAGTACTTC
TRBJ1-2 NA TRBV9 NA 14 CASSVLGGTYGYTF TGTGCCAGCAGCGTACTAGGGGGGACCTATGGCTACACCTTC
TRBJ2-5 NA TRBV25-1 NA 10 CASGYWTQYF TGTGCCAGTGGATATTGGACCCAGTACTTC
TRBJ2-1 NA TRBV11-1 TRBD2 16 CASSSRTSGSANEQFF TGTGCCAGCAGCTCGCGAACTAGCGGCTCCGCCAATGAGCAGTTCTTC
TRBJ2-7 NA TRBV6-1 NA 13 CASSPGPPYEQYF TGTGCCAGCAGTCCTGGGCCTCCTTACGAGCAGTACTTC
TRBJ2-7 NA TRBV19 NA 17 CASSMRTDLRSSYEQYF TGTGCCAGTAGTATGAGGACAGACTTAAGGAGCTCCTACGAGCAGTACTTC
TRBJ2-7 NA TRBV5-6 NA 13 CASSSGRGYEQYF TGTGCCAGCAGCTCCGGTCGCGGCTACGAGCAGTACTTC
TRBJ1-1 NA TRBV29-1 TRBD1 20 CSVVGQGATTLGKLNTEAFF TGCAGCGTCGTCGGACAGGGGGCTACGACATTGGGAAAACTGAACACTGAAGCTTTCTTT
TRBJ2-7 NA TRBV5-6 NA 14 CASSPAPGAYEQYF TGTGCCAGCAGCCCCGCCCCGGGGGCCTACGAGCAGTACTTC
TRBJ2-7 NA TRBV27 NA 13 CASSFGLNYEQYF TGTGCCAGCAGTTTCGGTCTGAACTACGAGCAGTACTTC
TRBJ2-7 once TRBV4-3 NA 15 CASSQRLATNYEQYF TGCGCCAGCAGCCAGAGATTAGCAACAAATTACGAGCAGTACTTC
TRBJ2-5 NA TRBV19 NA 11 CASTGQETQYF TGTGCCAGTACGGGGCAGGAGACCCAGTACTTC
TRBJ2-7 NA TRBV27 TRBD1 16 CASSPSRDRGIYEQYF TGTGCCAGCAGCCCCTCTCGGGACAGGGGGATCTACGAGCAGTACTTC
TRBJ1-2 NA TRBV13 NA 12 CASSSGSRGYTF TGTGCCAGCAGCTCCGGGAGCCGGGGCTACACCTTC
TRBJ2-7 NA TRBV7-2 TRBD2 15 CASSLATSGSYEQYF TGTGCCAGCAGCTTAGCAACTAGCGGCTCCTACGAGCAGTACTTC
TRBJ2-5 once TRBV11-2 NA 16 CASSLDQGPSQETQYF TGTGCCAGCAGCTTAGATCAAGGGCCCTCCCAAGAGACCCAGTACTTC
TRBJ2-7 NA TRBV4-1 NA 13 CASSRREDGEQYF TGCGCCAGCAGCCGCCGGGAAGATGGCGAGCAGTACTTC
TRBJ2-1 NA TRBV5-8 NA 9 CASSPEQFF TGTGCCAGCAGCCCGGAGCAGTTCTTC
TRBJ2-7 NA TRBV28 NA 14 CASSSEGKGFEQYF TGTGCCAGCAGCTCGGAGGGGAAGGGGTTCGAGCAGTACTTC
TRBJ2-7 NA TRBV19 NA 13 CASSPGRFYEQYF TGTGCCAGTAGTCCGGGACGTTTTTACGAGCAGTACTTC